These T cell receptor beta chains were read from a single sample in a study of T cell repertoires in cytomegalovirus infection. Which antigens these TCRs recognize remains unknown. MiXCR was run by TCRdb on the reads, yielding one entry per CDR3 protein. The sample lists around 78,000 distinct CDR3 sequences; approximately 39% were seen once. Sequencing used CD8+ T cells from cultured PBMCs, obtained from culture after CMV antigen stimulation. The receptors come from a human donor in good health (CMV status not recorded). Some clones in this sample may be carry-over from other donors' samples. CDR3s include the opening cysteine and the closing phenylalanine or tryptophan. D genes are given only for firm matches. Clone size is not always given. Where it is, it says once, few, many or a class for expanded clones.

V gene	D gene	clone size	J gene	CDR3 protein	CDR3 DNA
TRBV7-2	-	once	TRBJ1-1	CASSSFPQEGKPEAFF	TGTGCCAGCAGCTCCTTCCCCCAAGAGGGAAAGCCTGAAGCTTTCTTT
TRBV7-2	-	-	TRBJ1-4	CASSLGQPAEKLFF	TGTGCCAGCAGCTTAGGCCAGCCTGCGGAAAAACTGTTTTTT
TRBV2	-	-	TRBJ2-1	CASSEALRRGDYNEQFF	TGTGCCAGCAGTGAAGCGCTTCGACGGGGAGATTACAATGAGCAGTTCTTC
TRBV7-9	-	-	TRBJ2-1	CASSPPRGGNEQFF	TGTGCCAGCAGCCCCCCCAGGGGGGGCAATGAGCAGTTCTTC
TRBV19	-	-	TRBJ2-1	CASSRGSYNEQFF	TGTGCCAGTAGCCGGGGGTCCTACAATGAGCAGTTCTTC
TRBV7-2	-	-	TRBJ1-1	CASSFGMGRAEAFF	TGTGCCAGCAGCTTCGGGATGGGCCGGGCTGAAGCTTTCTTT
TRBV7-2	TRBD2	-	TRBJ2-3	CASSLTSGGLPDTQYF	TGTGCCAGCAGCTTGACTAGCGGGGGACTCCCAGATACGCAGTATTTT
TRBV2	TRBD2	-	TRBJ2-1	CASRLAGGPTEQFF	TGTGCCAGCAGACTAGCGGGGGGGCCAACTGAGCAGTTCTTC
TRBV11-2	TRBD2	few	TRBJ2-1	CASSLAAPGGYNEQFF	TGTGCCAGCAGCCTAGCCGCGCCGGGAGGTTACAATGAGCAGTTCTTC
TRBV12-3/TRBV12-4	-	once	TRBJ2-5	CASSFEPGSEETQYF	TGTGCCAGCAGTTTTGAACCGGGGTCGGAGGAGACCCAGTACTTC
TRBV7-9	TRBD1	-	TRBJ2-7	CASSLPDRAAYEQYF	TGTGCCAGCAGTCTCCCGGACAGGGCGGCCTACGAGCAGTACTTC
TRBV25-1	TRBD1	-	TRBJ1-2	CASSENDAKRTGRFRGGYTF	TGTGCCAGCAGTGAAAATGACGCAAAGAGGACAGGGCGATTCCGGGGTGGCTACACCTTC
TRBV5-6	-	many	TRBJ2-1	CASSLVLASVNEQFF	TGTGCCAGCAGCTTGGTATTAGCGAGTGTTAATGAGCAGTTCTTC
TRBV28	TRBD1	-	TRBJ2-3	CASSPDRALGATDTQYF	TGTGCCAGCAGTCCGGACAGGGCCCTCGGGGCCACAGATACGCAGTATTTT
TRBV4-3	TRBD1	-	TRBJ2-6	CASSPDRGLAGANVLTF	TGCGCCAGCAGCCCCGACAGGGGACTGGCTGGGGCCAACGTCCTGACTTTC
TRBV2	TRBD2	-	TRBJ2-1	CASSDPSGGANEQFF	TGTGCCAGCAGTGATCCCAGCGGGGGGGCAAATGAGCAGTTCTTC